This TCR beta chain was observed in a study of response to subunit inactivated influenza vaccine (dated by TCRdb to 2016 to 2019). Background for the entire study: Deep quantitative profiling of the T cell receptor repertoire was used in the study to follow responses to a trivalent subunit inactivated influenza vaccine.

With respect to this clonotype: Its antigen is currently not known. Per-nucleotide qualities are absent, and no much larger clonotype sits a single base away.

V loses 0 bases, J loses 7 bases, and the germline ends lie 13 bases apart. In the germline V gene (reference sequence), CDR1 corresponds to DFQATT and CDR2 to SNEGSKA. Reading from cysteine to phenylalanine, the CDR3 counts 15 amino acids. Only the CDR3 part of the read is kept: 45 bases, read in frame from the first base. What the work shows at the level of the full study, not this receptor alone: The authors suggested that each seasonal influenza vaccination may recruit only a limited number of new T cells.

The library was made by RT-PCR. The sequencing machine was an Illumina HiSeq 2500. TCRdb took the public reads, trimmed them with fastp at Q25, ran MiXCR for clone calling and kept in-frame beta chains. Rows are unified per CDR3 protein, each entry keeping the most common DNA and genes. This sample is represented by about 520,000 distinct CDR3 sequences; around 25% of them were singletons. Jointly, the top ten make up less than 2.5% of the sample. The chain uses TRBV20-1 and TRBJ1-6; TRBD1 is perhaps the D gene, given 5 matching bases. The sequencing here drew on CD4+ T cells sorted from PBMCs, taken around 5 days after vaccination. This receptor was obtained from a man in his fifties who received an inactivated influenza vaccine. Donor details come from another sample of the same person, matched by shared clones. The encoded CDR3 is CSARDGSGRNSPLHF. Read as DNA, the sequence is TGCAGTGCTAGAGATGGGTCAGGGCGCAATTCACCCCTCCACTTT.